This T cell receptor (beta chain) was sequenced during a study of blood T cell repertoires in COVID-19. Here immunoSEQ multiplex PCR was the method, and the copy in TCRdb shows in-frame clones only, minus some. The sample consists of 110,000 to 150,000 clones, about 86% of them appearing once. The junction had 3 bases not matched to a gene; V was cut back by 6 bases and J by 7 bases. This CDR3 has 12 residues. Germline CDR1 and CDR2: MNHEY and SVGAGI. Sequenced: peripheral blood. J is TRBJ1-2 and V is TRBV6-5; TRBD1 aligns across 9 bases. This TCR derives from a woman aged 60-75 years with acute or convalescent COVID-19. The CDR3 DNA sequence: TGTGCCAGCAGATCGACAGGGGGTGGCTACACCTTC. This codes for CASRSTGGGYTF.